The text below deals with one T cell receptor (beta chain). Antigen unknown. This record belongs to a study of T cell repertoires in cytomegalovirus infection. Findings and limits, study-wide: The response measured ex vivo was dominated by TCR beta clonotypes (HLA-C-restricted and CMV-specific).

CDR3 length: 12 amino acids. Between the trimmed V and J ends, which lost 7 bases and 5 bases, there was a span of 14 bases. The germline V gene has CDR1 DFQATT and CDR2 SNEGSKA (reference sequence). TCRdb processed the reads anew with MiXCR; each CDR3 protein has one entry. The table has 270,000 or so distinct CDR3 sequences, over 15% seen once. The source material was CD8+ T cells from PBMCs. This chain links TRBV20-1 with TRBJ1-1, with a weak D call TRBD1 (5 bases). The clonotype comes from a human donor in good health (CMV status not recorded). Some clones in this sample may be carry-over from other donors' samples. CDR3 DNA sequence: TGCAGTGGCGCAGTGGGGGTAACTGAAGCTTTCTTT. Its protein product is CSGAVGVTEAFF.